The 9 T cell receptor beta chains below come from one sample, sequenced in a study of T cell changes during pregnancy in multiple sclerosis. Data came from immunoSEQ multiplex PCR; TCRdb stores just in-frame clones and leaves some out. Among approximately 58,000 clones, roughly 92% were seen once, and the ten largest hold 1.4%. The source material was peripheral blood, sampled in the second trimester of pregnancy. All receptors derive from a female donor with multiple sclerosis, enrolled in a pregnancy study.

This sequence joins TRBV7-3 and TRBJ1-1; a possible D gene is TRBD1 (5 bases). The germline V and J ends were trimmed by 5 bases and 4 bases, with 17 bases remaining between them. Germline loops: CDR1 SGHTA, CDR2 FQGTGA. The CDR3 has 15 amino acids. The DNA for the CDR3 is TGTGCCAGCAGCGCGAAGGTGGGCGGGGGCACTGAAGCTTTCTTT. As protein: CASSAKVGGGTEAFF.

This clone came up a few times. The genes are TRBV27 and TRBJ2-2, with D possibly matching TRBD1 (5 bases). The germline CDR1 and CDR2 sequences are MNHEY and SMNVEV (reference sequence). The CDR3 spans 12 residues. V lost 6 bases, J lost 6 bases, and 8 bases lay in between. This CDR3 is CASRQVPGELFF. As DNA, the CDR3 is TGTGCCAGCAGACAGGTCCCCGGGGAGCTGTTTTTT.

This chain links TRBV9 with TRBJ2-7; 12 bases fit TRBD2. From germline, CDR1 is SGDLS and CDR2 YYNGEE. CDR3 length: 19 amino acids. The V and J ends lost 0 bases and 3 bases, in that order; junction bases with no gene match: 13. CDR3 coding DNA: TGTGCCAGCAGCGTAGGAGCTAGCGGGAGGGCCGTGTCAAGCTACGAGCAGTACTTC. It codes for CASSVGASGRAVSSYEQYF.

The chain combines TRBV29-1 with TRBJ2-7; D is undetermined. Trimming took off 6 bases at V and 0 bases at J, with 12 bases between the two ends. The CDR3 is 13 residues long. Germline assignment: CDR1 SQVTM and CDR2 ANQGSEA. Written as DNA, the CDR3 is TGCAGCGTACAAGAAACTAACTCCTACGAGCAGTACTTC. This sequence encodes CSVQETNSYEQYF.

This chain connects TRBV2 to TRBJ2-3, with D possibly being TRBD2 (5 bases). Per the germline V gene, CDR1 is SNHLY and CDR2 is FYNNEI. This CDR3 has 16 amino acids. V lost 7 bases and J 3 bases, leaving 20 bases between the germline ends. The CDR3 sequence: CASKKDGLGYTDTQYF. CDR3 sequence (DNA): TGTGCCAGCAAGAAAGACGGACTGGGGTATACAGATACGCAGTATTTT.

The chain uses TRBV9 and TRBJ1-1, with D maybe TRBD1 (5 bases). V lost 4 bases and J 4 bases, leaving 17 bases between the germline ends. The CDR3 runs 15 residues. Germline V gives CDR1 SGDLS, CDR2 YYNGEE. The CDR3 nucleotides read TGTGCCAGCAGCCCGGGTGGGACTTCGGTCACTGAAGCTTTCTTT. Protein product: CASSPGGTSVTEAFF.

The chain uses TRBV6-1 and TRBJ2-5, with D possibly being TRBD1 (6 bases). The V end lost 8 bases, the J end lost 1 base, and 14 bases lay between the germline ends. This CDR3 contains 14 residues. Germline CDR1 and CDR2: MNHNS and SASEGT. CDR3 region: CASGGRTIQETQYF. CDR3 in DNA: TGTGCCAGCGGGGGCCGCACGATCCAAGAGACCCAGTACTTC.

The rearrangement uses TRBV6-4 and TRBJ2-7; TRBD2 matches 10 bases. V shed 4 bases and J 2 bases; nucleotides not matched to a gene: 5. The CDR3 is 15 amino acids. Germline CDR1 is MRHNA and CDR2 is SNTAGT. The CDR3, as DNA: TGTGCCAGCAGTGCTGAACTAGCGGGGCCCTACGAGCAGTACTTC. Translation: CASSAELAGPYEQYF.

CDR3 in DNA: TGTGCCAGTAGTCCCCGGGGTAGCGGCAATGAGCAGTTCTTC. This encodes CASSPRGSGNEQFF. This chain links TRBV19 with TRBJ2-1; TRBD2 might be the D (6 bases). Germline V lookup: CDR1 LNHDA, CDR2 SQIVND (reference sequence). V lost 5 bases and J 6 bases, leaving 14 bases between the germline ends. The CDR3 consists of 14 residues.